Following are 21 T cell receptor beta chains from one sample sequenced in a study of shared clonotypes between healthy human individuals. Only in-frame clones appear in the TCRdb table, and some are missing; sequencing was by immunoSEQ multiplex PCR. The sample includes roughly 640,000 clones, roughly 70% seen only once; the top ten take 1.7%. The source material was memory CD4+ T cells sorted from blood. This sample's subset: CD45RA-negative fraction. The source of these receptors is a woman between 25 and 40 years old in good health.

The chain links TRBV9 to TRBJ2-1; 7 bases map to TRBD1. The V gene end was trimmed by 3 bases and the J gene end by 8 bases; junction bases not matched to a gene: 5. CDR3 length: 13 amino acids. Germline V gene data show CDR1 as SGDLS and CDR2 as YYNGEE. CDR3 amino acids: CASSAGTADEQFF. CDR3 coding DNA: TGTGCCAGCAGCGCCGGGACAGCGGATGAGCAGTTCTTC.

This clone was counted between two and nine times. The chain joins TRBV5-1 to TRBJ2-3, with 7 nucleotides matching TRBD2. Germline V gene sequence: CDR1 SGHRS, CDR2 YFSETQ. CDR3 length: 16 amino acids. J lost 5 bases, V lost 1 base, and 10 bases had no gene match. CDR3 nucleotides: TGCGCCAGCAGCTTGTGGATGGGCGGGAGTGGAGATACGCAGTATTTT. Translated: CASSLWMGGSGDTQYF.

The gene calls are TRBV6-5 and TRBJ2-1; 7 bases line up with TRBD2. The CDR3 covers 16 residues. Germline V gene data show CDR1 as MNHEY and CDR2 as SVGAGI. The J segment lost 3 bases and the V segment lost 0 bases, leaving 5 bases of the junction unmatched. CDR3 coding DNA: TGTGCCAGCAGTTACTCGGGAAGCGGGAACTACAATGAGCAGTTCTTC. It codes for CASSYSGSGNYNEQFF.

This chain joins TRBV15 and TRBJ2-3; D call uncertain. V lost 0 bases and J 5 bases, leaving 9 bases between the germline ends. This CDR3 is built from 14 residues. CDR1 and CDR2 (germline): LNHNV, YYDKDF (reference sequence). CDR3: CATSRDSTQDTQYF. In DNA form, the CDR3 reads TGTGCCACCAGCAGAGATTCGACCCAAGATACGCAGTATTTT.

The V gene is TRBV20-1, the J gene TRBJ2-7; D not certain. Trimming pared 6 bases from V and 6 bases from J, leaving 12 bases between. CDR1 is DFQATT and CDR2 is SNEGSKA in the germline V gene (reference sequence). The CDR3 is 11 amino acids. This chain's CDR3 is CSATVAFEQYF. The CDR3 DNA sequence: TGCAGTGCCACAGTGGCCTTCGAGCAGTACTTC.

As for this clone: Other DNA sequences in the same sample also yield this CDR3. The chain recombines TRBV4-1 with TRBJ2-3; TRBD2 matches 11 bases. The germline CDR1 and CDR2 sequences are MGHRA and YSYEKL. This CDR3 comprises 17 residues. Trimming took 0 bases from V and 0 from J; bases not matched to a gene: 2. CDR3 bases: TGCGCCAGCAGCCAAGATGGGACTAGCGGTAGCACAGATACGCAGTATTTT. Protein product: CASSQDGTSGSTDTQYF.

CDR3 residues: CASSYFGAFSNQPQHF. The CDR3 region has the DNA TGTGCCAGCAGCTATTTCGGAGCTTTTAGCAATCAGCCCCAGCATTTT. This chain uses TRBV5-6 with TRBJ1-5; no reliable D call. The CDR3 is 16 residues long. V lost 3 bases, J lost 0 bases, and 13 bases lay in between. Germline V gives CDR1 SGHDT, CDR2 YYEEEE.

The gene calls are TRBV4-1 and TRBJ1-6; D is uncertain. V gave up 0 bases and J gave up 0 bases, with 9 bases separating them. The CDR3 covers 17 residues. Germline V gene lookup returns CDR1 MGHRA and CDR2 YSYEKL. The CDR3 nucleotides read TGCGCCAGCAGCCAAGATAACGGGGACTCCTATAATTCACCCCTCCACTTT. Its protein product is CASSQDNGDSYNSPLHF.

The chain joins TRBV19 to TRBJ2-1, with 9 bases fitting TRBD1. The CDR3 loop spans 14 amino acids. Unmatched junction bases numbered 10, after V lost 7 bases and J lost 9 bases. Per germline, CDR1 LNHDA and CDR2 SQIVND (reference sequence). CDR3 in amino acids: CASNTGTGQGEQFF. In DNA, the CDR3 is TGTGCCAGTAACACCGGGACAGGGCAGGGTGAGCAGTTCTTC.

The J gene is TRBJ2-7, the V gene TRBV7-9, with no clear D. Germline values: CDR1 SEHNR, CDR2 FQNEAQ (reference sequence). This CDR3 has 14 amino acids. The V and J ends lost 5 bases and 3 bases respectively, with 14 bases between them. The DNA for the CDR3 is TGTGCCAGCAGCGGGAACGAGAGAGTCTACGAGCAGTACTTC. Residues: CASSGNERVYEQYF.

The CDR3 nucleotides read TGTGCCAGCAGCTTGTACGGGAGTTCGGCAGATACGCAGTATTTT. This sequence encodes CASSLYGSSADTQYF. This chain connects TRBV5-6 to TRBJ2-3; the D gene is possibly TRBD2 (6 bases). The CDR3 covers 15 residues. Trimming pared 1 base from V and 4 bases from J, leaving 13 bases between. Germline V lookup: CDR1 SGHDT, CDR2 YYEEEE.

The CDR3 nucleotides read TGCAGCGCCGAGGACACTGAAGCTTTCTTT. Translation gives CSAEDTEAFF. The genes are TRBV29-1 and TRBJ1-1, with D unclear. Trimming stripped 7 bases from V and 3 bases from J, with 6 bases between. The CDR3 extends over 10 amino acids. Germline CDR1 is SQVTM and CDR2 is ANQGSEA.

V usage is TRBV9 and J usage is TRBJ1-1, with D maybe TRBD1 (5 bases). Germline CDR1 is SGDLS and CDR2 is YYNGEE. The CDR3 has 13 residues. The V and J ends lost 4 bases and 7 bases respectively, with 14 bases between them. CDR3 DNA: TGTGCCAGCAGCTTCAGGGATGGGGGTGAAGCTTTCTTT. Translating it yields CASSFRDGGEAFF. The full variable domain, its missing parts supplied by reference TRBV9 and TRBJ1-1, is DSGVTQTPKHLITATGQRVTLRCSPRSGDLSVYWYQQSLDQGLQFLIQYYNGEERAKGNILERFSAQQFPDLHSELNLSSLELGDSALYFCASSFRDGGEAFFGQGTRLTVV.

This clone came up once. The CDR3 spells CASGSENQIPYEQYF. The CDR3 DNA is TGTGCCAGCGGGTCCGAGAATCAAATTCCCTACGAGCAGTACTTC. The chain uses TRBV27 and TRBJ2-7; unclear D gene. Trimming removed 8 bases at V and 2 bases at J, with 19 bases between. The CDR3 covers 15 residues. The germline V gene has CDR1 MNHEY and CDR2 SMNVEV (reference sequence).

As DNA, the CDR3 is TGTGCCAGTAGTCCAAGTACCGGGACAGCCGCTAACTATGGCTACACCTTC. Its protein product is CASSPSTGTAANYGYTF. The rearrangement links TRBV19 to TRBJ1-2; 7 bases line up with TRBD1. Unmatched junction bases numbered 12, after V lost 5 bases and J lost 0 bases. This CDR3 is built from 17 residues. Germline CDR1 and CDR2: LNHDA and SQIVND (reference sequence).

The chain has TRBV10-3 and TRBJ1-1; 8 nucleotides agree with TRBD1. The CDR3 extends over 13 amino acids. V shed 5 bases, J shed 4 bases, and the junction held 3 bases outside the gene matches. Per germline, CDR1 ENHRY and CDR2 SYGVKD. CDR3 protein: CAISPGQVTEAFF. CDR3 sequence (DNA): TGTGCCATCAGTCCGGGACAGGTCACTGAAGCTTTCTTT.

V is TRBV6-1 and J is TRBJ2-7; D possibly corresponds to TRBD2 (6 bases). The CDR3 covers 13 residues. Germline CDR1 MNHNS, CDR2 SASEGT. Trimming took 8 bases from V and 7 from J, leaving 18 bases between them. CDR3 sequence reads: CASSGGVYGEQYF. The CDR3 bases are TGTGCCAGCTCTGGAGGGGTTTACGGGGAGCAGTACTTC.

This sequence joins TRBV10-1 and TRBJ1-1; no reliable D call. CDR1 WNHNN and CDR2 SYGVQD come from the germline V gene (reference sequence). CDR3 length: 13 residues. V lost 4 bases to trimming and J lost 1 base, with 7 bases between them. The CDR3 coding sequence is TGCGCCAGCAGTGCAGTCCGGAACACTGAAGCTTTCTTT. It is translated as CASSAVRNTEAFF.

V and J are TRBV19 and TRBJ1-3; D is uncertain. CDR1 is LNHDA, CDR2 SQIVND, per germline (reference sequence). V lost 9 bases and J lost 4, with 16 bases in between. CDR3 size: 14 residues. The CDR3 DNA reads TGTGCCAGCTTCGGGAGCCGGGGAGGAAACACCATATATTTT. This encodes CASFGSRGGNTIYF.

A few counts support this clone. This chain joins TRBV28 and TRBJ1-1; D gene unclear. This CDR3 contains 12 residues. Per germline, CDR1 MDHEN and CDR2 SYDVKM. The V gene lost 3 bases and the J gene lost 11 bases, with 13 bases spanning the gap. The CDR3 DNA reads TGTGCCAGCAGTTTCTCCCCTCGGACGGCTTTCTTT. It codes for CASSFSPRTAFF.

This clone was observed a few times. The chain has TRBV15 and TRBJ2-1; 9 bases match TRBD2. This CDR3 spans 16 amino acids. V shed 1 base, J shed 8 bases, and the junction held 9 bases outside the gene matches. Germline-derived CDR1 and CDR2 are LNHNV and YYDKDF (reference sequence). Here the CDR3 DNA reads TGTGCCACCAGCAGAGTGGCCCGGGTAGCGGGAGATGAGCAGTTCTTC. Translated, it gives CATSRVARVAGDEQFF. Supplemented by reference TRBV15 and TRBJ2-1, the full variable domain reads DAMVIQNPRYQVTQFGKPVTLSCSQTLNHNVMYWYQQKSSQAPKLLFHYYDKDFNNEADTPDNFQSRRPNTSFCFLDIRSPGLGDTAMYLCATSRVARVAGDEQFFGPGTRLTVL.